The next 6 T cell receptor beta chains were all read from a single sample in a study of T cell changes during pregnancy in multiple sclerosis. The table came from immunoSEQ multiplex PCR; TCRdb's copy has only in-frame clones and leaves some out. The repertoire consists of 70,000 to 80,000 clones, with more than 90% occurring once and the leading ten covering 3.5% to 4.5%. Sample: peripheral blood, taken after pregnancy. The receptors stem from a female donor in good health, enrolled as a control in a pregnancy study.

The chain couples TRBV5-4 to TRBJ2-1; 8 bases match TRBD2. Germline assignment: CDR1 SGHNT and CDR2 YYREEE (reference sequence). CDR3 length: 16 amino acids. V lost 0 bases, J lost 4 bases, and 6 bases stayed unmatched. CDR3 sequence: CASSLDGGGPYNEQFF. CDR3 bases: TGTGCCAGCAGCTTGGACGGCGGGGGGCCGTACAATGAGCAGTTCTTC.

The chain links TRBV5-6 to TRBJ1-3; 12 nucleotides align to TRBD1. Germline CDR1 SGHDT, CDR2 YYEEEE. CDR3 length: 16 residues. With V trimmed by 4 bases and J by 3 bases, 5 bases remained unmatched. The CDR3 coding sequence is TGTGCCAGCAGCGCGGGACAGGGGGCGCTTGGAAACACCATATATTTT. Its protein is CASSAGQGALGNTIYF. Filled out from reference TRBV5-6 and TRBJ1-3, the complete variable domain reads DAGVTQSPTHLIKTRGQQVTLRCSPKSGHDTVSWYQQALGQGPQFIFQYYEEEERQRGNFPDRFSGHQFPNYSSELNVNALLLGDSALYLCASSAGQGALGNTIYFGEGSWLTVV.

The gene calls are TRBV7-3 and TRBJ2-3; unclear D gene. V dropped 5 bases and J dropped 2 bases, with 11 bases sitting between them. Per germline, CDR1 SGHTA and CDR2 FQGTGA. The CDR3 totals 14 residues. CDR3 residues: CASSRDSNTDTQYF. The DNA for the CDR3 is TGTGCCAGCAGCCGTGACTCGAACACAGATACGCAGTATTTT. The full variable domain, completed using reference TRBV7-3 and TRBJ2-3, is GAGVSQTPSNKVTEKGKYVELRCDPISGHTALYWYRQSLGQGPEFLIYFQGTGAADDSGLPNDRFFAVRPEGSVSTLKIQRTERGDSAVYLCASSRDSNTDTQYFGPGTRLTVL.

This clone has more than one count but fewer than ten. CDR3 sequence (DNA): TGTGCCAGCAGCTTAGCGCATGGGCGGACTAGCACAGATACGCAGTATTTT. Its translation: CASSLAHGRTSTDTQYF. V is TRBV7-2 and J is TRBJ2-3; maybe TRBD2 (5 bases). Trimming left V 0 bases short and J 0 bases short, with 13 bases between. The CDR3 extends over 17 amino acids. Germline loops: CDR1 SGHTA, CDR2 FQGNSA.

This clone appeared a single time. The chain is built from TRBV12-2 and TRBJ1-2; the DNA was not used to check the table's D call, TRBD1. TRBV12-2 is classified as a pseudogene. CDR3 size: 15 residues. As DNA, the CDR3 is TGTGCAAGTCGCTTAGCTCGGGGGACAGGGAATGGCTACACCTTC. Translation: CASRLARGTGNGYTF.

V is TRBV28 and J is TRBJ2-7; 9 bases are shared with TRBD1. V trimming: 7 bases; J trimming: 6 bases; junction bases outside the gene matches: 7. The length of the CDR3 is 13 residues. Germline V gene sequence: CDR1 MDHEN, CDR2 SYDVKM. In nucleotides, the CDR3 is TGTGCCAGCAAGATGGGACAGGGTGGCGAGCAGTACTTC. It is translated as CASKMGQGGEQYF.